This T cell receptor beta chain was identified in a study of blood T cell repertoires in COVID-19. Authors' data handling: Reference gene primer amplification gave estimated nucleated cell counts. Repertoires were generated with immunoSEQ multiplex PCR, while TCRdb's copy carries only in-frame clones and drops some. That table supplies the V and J calls and clone size; D and trimming were determined from the DNA. The sample shows 100,000 to 150,000 clones, approximately 85% of them seen only once. The specimen was peripheral blood. This clonotype originated in an elderly man with active or convalescent COVID-19.

The CDR3 nucleotides read TGCAGCGTTTACAGGGGGGATAATGAAAAACTGTTTTTT. Translation: CSVYRGDNEKLFF. This chain links TRBV29-1 with TRBJ1-4, with 8 bases that match TRBD1. V lost 5 bases, J lost 4 bases, and 3 bases stayed unmatched. Germline values: CDR1 SQVTM, CDR2 ANQGSEA. The CDR3 length is 13 residues.